This is a list of T cell receptor beta chains from one sample in a study of T cells in Graves' hyperthyroidism and ophthalmopathy. TCRdb analysed the multiplex PCR reads with MiXCR anew, one entry per CDR3 protein. The sample records about 770,000 distinct CDR3 sequences, 18% being singletons. Sequencing was done on a sample of blood. These receptors all stem from a woman in her forties or fifties with Graves' hyperthyroidism that later progressed to Graves' ophthalmopathy. Each CDR3 is given with its conserved first and last residue. D genes are given only for firm matches. Expanded clones get a size class; other rows say once, few or many, or leave the size out.

-	TRBJ1-5	TRBV7-8	-	CASSLVSDSNQPQHF	TGTGCCAGCAGCTTAGTCTCCGATAGCAATCAGCCCCAGCATTTT
-	TRBJ2-1	TRBV12-3/TRBV12-4	TRBD2	CASSFVSGGSYNEQFF	TGTGCCAGCAGTTTTGTTAGCGGGGGCTCCTACAATGAGCAGTTCTTC
many	TRBJ1-2	TRBV7-8	TRBD1	CASRSRTGDGYTF	TGTGCCAGCAGATCCCGGACAGGGGATGGCTACACCTTC
-	TRBJ2-1	TRBV7-9	TRBD1	CASSLLWDSYNEQFF	TGTGCCAGCAGCTTACTCTGGGACAGCTACAATGAGCAGTTCTTC
-	TRBJ2-7	TRBV20-1	TRBD2	CSARTSGVGEQYF	TGCAGTGCAAGGACTAGCGGGGTTGGCGAGCAGTACTTC
once	TRBJ1-3	TRBV5-1	-	CAGSPEAGGSAGNTIYF	TGCGCCGGCAGCCCGGAGGCGGGGGGCAGCGCTGGAAACACCATATATTTT
few	TRBJ1-3	TRBV12-5	-	CASGLVLDGSGNTIYF	TGTGCTAGTGGTTTGGTACTGGACGGTTCTGGAAACACCATATATTTT
-	TRBJ2-1	TRBV18	-	CASSPAGTEQFF	TGTGCCAGCTCACCGGCCGGGACTGAGCAGTTCTTC
-	TRBJ2-1	TRBV7-9	TRBD1	CAWGTVRNEQFF	TGTGCCTGGGGGACAGTTCGCAATGAGCAGTTCTTC
few	TRBJ1-5	TRBV20-1	-	CSAPPPRGAAQPQHF	TGCAGTGCACCACCCCCGAGGGGGGCTGCGCAGCCCCAGCATTTT